This TCR beta chain was documented in a study of a mutant IDH1 vaccine in newly diagnosed glioma. Study background: Patients, over weeks 1, 3, 5, 7, 11, 15, 19 and 23, received a total of eight vaccinations. Previous care, which was radiotherapy, temozolomide, or both, most often involved both.

The CDR3 loop spans 14 amino acids. Germline CDR1 is MDHEN and CDR2 is SYDVKM. Between the trimmed V and J ends, which lost 6 bases and 11 bases, there was a span of 22 bases. Produced via immunoSEQ multiplex PCR; TCRdb's table is partial and in-frame only. The table includes about 36,000 clones, around 81% detected once. Time point described: week 5, during vaccination. All doses held 300 ug of mutant IDH1 20-mer peptide, with topical imiquimod. This clone was recorded once. Its cognate antigen is unknown. This specimen consisted of PBMCs, obtained from a glioma patient whose treatment included an IDH1 peptide vaccine. This chain uses TRBV28 with TRBJ1-1, with a weak D call TRBD1 (5 bases). This clonotype originated in a man aged 45-65 years with glioma. The CDR3 DNA reads TGTGCCAGCAGGATCCCGGGACGCGACGTGAGGGCTTTCTTT. Protein product: CASRIPGRDVRAFF. Using reference TRBV28 and TRBJ1-1 for the parts outside the CDR3, the full variable domain is DVKVTQSSRYLVKRTGEKVFLECVQDMDHENMFWYRQDPGLGLRLIYFSYDVKMKEKGDIPEGYSVSREKKERFSLILESASTNQTSMYLCASRIPGRDVRAFFGQGTRLTVV.